The rows below give T cell receptor beta chains drawn from one sample of a study of early T cells in non-severe SARS-CoV-2 infection. TCRdb redid the calling of the 5' RACE reads with MiXCR, one entry per CDR3 protein. This sample has about 69,000 distinct CDR3 sequences; 3.5% to 6% occur once, and the top ten carry about 3.6%. Sample: whole blood, taken at baseline. The receptor source for this set is an adult who was a healthcare worker with PCR-confirmed SARS-CoV-2 infection or an uninfected control (not recorded which). The donor label of this sample is uncertain. The CDR3 runs from the conserved cysteine through the conserved F or W. A D gene is named only where the DNA matches it firmly.

>TRBV7-8|TRBD1|TRBJ1-2
CASSPGQGEGRGYTF
>TRBV10-3|TRBD1|TRBJ1-1
CAIRTGGTEAFF
>TRBV4-2|.|TRBJ2-7
CASSPGHPERYEQYF
>TRBV5-1|.|TRBJ2-3
CASSSDSSTDTQYF
>TRBV11-2|.|TRBJ1-1
CASSLFNTEAFF
>TRBV15|.|TRBJ1-1
CATSRDRRGTEAFF
>TRBV2|TRBD1|TRBJ1-3
CASTDRGLSSGNTIYF
>TRBV5-5|.|TRBJ2-3
CASSSIPGAGTDTQYF
>TRBV30|.|TRBJ2-5
CAWSVGQQETQYF
>TRBV12-5|TRBD1|TRBJ2-2
CASGPTGDYDGELFF
>TRBV7-7|.|TRBJ2-2
CASSLGAGELFF
>TRBV16|.|TRBJ2-7
CASSQWDTSYEQYF
>TRBV7-2|.|TRBJ1-2
CASSFPGMAYGYTF
>TRBV20-1|.|TRBJ1-6
CSARDPGTSSYNSPLHF
>TRBV7-2|.|TRBJ2-7
CASSLSGQSSYEQYF
>TRBV4-1|TRBD1|TRBJ2-7
CASSTDRGYEQYF
>TRBV5-1|.|TRBJ2-3
CASSLDRESTQYF
>TRBV13|.|TRBJ2-5
CASSLDLEKETQYF
>TRBV24-1|.|TRBJ1-1
CATSEAATEAFF
>TRBV7-9|.|TRBJ2-5
CASSPANRGTQYF
>TRBV12-5|.|TRBJ1-2
CASGPVTGGLYGYTF
>TRBV3-1|TRBD2|TRBJ2-1
CASSQGAGGYNEQFF
>TRBV7-2|.|TRBJ2-7
CASSLREGDEQYF
>TRBV18|.|TRBJ2-5
CASSPPKTPKETQYF
>TRBV6-5|.|TRBJ2-7
CASSTVRVTYEQYF
>TRBV20-1|.|TRBJ2-7
CSARDVGTPLSYEQYF
>TRBV11-2|.|TRBJ1-1
CASSLAFRVGTEAFF
>TRBV30|.|TRBJ2-2
CAWSQRGDGELFF
>TRBV28|.|TRBJ1-2
CASRNQGPYLYGYTF
>TRBV5-1|.|TRBJ1-2
CASSAGLPGRTTNYGYTF
>TRBV14|TRBD1|TRBJ1-2
CASSQNGGQGFDYGYTF
>TRBV7-9|.|TRBJ1-2
CASSAGTYFYGYTF
>TRBV3-1|.|TRBJ1-5
CASSQGRGNQPQHF
>TRBV6-6|.|TRBJ2-3
CASSHARGTDTQYF
>TRBV7-9|TRBD1|TRBJ2-6
CASSQADRYGRFSGANVLTF
>TRBV7-6|.|TRBJ1-5
CASSPASNQPQHF
>TRBV2|TRBD2|TRBJ2-5
CASSEAGGQETQYF
>TRBV6-2/TRBV6-3|TRBD1|TRBJ1-1
CASGDRSGRTEAFF
>TRBV14|TRBD1|TRBJ1-1
CASSQGTGGLEAFF
>TRBV28|TRBD1|TRBJ1-1
CASSLIIAGGNTEAFF
>TRBV29-1|.|TRBJ1-1
CSVVRGTEAFF
>TRBV19|.|TRBJ1-1
CASSIGVTTEAFF
>TRBV12-3/TRBV12-4|.|TRBJ2-7
CASSLDSYEQYF
>TRBV7-2|.|TRBJ2-2
CASSSTRITSSTGELFF
>TRBV19|.|TRBJ1-4
CASSIRGEKLFF
>TRBV27|.|TRBJ1-5
CASSLWSGLGVGSNQPQHF
>TRBV28|TRBD1|TRBJ1-5
CASRSTGGSRNQPQHF
>TRBV11-3|.|TRBJ2-7
CASSLGTRTGGEQYF
>TRBV10-3|TRBD1|TRBJ2-7
CATRQGEVLYEQYF
>TRBV4-2|TRBD1|TRBJ2-4
CASSPKGQGCQYF
>TRBV28|TRBD1|TRBJ1-2
CASSLQTGTGNLNYGYTF
>TRBV6-5|.|TRBJ1-1
CASSSKGNTEAFF
>TRBV2|TRBD1|TRBJ1-6
CASSEDRGIYNSPLHF
>TRBV28|TRBD2|TRBJ2-7
CATFSGGPSYEQYF
>TRBV28|.|TRBJ2-7
CASSSTGPSYEQYF